Described below is a single T cell receptor (beta chain) sequence and its context. The repertoire was sequenced with immunoSEQ multiplex PCR; TCRdb's copy has only in-frame clones and lacks some. Of approximately 270,000 clones in the sample, just over 85% were seen once. The data originate from a study of blood T cell repertoires in COVID-19. The CDR3 has 17 residues. V lost 5 bases, J lost 5 bases, and 15 bases stayed unmatched. The chain uses TRBV6-7 and TRBJ1-5, with TRBD1 matching 7 bases. Being an ORF, TRBV6-7 has a function that is uncertain. This TCR came from a man aged 35 to 55 who had recovered from COVID-19. The sequenced sample was PBMCs or T cells enriched from blood (not recorded which). CDR3 region: CASSTPFGQALDQPQHF. CDR3 nucleotides: TGTGCCAGCAGTACTCCCTTCGGACAGGCCTTGGATCAGCCCCAGCATTTT.